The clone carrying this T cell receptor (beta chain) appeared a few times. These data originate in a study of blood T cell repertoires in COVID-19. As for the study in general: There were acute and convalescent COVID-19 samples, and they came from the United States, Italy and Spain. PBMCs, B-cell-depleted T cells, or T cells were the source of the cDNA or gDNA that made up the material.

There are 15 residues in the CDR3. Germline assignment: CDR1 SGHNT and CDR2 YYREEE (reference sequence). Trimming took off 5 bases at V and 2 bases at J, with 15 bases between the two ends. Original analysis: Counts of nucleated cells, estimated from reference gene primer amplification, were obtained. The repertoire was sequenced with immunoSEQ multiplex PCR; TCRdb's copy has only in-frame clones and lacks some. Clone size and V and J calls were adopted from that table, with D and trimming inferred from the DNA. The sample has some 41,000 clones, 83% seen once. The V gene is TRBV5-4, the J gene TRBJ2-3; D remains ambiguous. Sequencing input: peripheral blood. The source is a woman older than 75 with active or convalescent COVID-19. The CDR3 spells CASRISLENTDTQYF. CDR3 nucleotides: TGTGCCAGCAGGATCAGCCTAGAGAACACAGATACGCAGTATTTT.